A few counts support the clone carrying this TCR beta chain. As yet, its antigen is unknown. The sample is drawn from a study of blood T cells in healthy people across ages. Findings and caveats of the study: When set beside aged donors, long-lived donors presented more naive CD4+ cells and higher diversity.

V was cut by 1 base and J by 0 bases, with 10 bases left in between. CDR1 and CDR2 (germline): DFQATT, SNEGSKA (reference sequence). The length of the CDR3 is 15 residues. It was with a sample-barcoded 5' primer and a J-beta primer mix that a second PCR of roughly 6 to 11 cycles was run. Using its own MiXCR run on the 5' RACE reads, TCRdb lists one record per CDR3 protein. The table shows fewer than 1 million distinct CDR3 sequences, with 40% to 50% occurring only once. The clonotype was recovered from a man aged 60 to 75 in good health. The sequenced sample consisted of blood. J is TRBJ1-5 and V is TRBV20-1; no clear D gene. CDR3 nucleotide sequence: TGCAGTGCTAGAGTCGGAGAACTTAGCAATCAGCCCCAGCATTTT. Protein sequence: CSARVGELSNQPQHF.